This T cell receptor beta chain stems from a study of blood T cell repertoires in COVID-19. On the study more broadly: The United States, Italy and Spain provided the acute and convalescent COVID-19 samples.

With 1 base clipped from V and 2 bases from J, the junction kept 4 bases outside the gene matches. Germline assignment: CDR1 SGHTA and CDR2 FQGTGA. The CDR3 has 16 residues. Data came from immunoSEQ multiplex PCR; TCRdb stores just in-frame clones and leaves some out. The profile shows about 140,000 clones, about 79% of them singletons. The rearrangement joins TRBV7-3 to TRBJ2-1; 8 bases map to TRBD2. Source material: PBMCs or T cells enriched from blood (not recorded which). The receptor comes from a woman aged 45-60 years who had recovered from COVID-19. The CDR3 region has the DNA TGTGCCAGCAGCTTAAGCGGCGGGGGGACCTACAATGAGCAGTTCTTC. Translated, it gives CASSLSGGGTYNEQFF.